This TCR beta chain derives from a study of beta chain features in type 1 diabetes. Whole-study results and caveats: When Type 1 diabetes patients were examined, their TCRB CDR3s proved moderately but significantly shorter in all four CD4+ subsets. TCRB repertoires of naive, central memory and Treg cells appeared more similar among patients than among healthy donors.

Of note for this clone: As yet, its antigen is unknown.

Germline V CDR1 and CDR2: SEHNR, FQNEAQ (reference sequence). With 1 base removed from V and 9 bases from J, the gap between germline ends came to 9 bases. The length of the CDR3 is 12 residues. The sequenced template was cDNA made from the entire isolated RNA. Data came from immunoSEQ multiplex PCR; TCRdb stores just in-frame clones and leaves some out. The top ten hold around 0.29% of the sample, which has about 53,000 clones, 50% to 75% seen once. This receptor was taken from a woman aged 25 to 39 with type 1 diabetes. The chain recombines TRBV7-9 with TRBJ1-1; D gene unclear. The sequenced material came from stem cell memory CD4+ T cells from blood. Here the CDR3 DNA reads TGTGCCAGCAGCTTAGACCAGATCAAAGCTTTCTTT. Translated, it gives CASSLDQIKAFF.